The 24 T cell receptor beta chains given below trace back to one sample, sequenced in a study of cytomegalovirus exposure and HLA in healthy donors. The PCR made use of 60 Vbeta and 13 Jbeta primers. TCRdb's table, derived via immunoSEQ multiplex PCR, lists solely in-frame clones and lacks some. Of 90,000 to 110,000 clones in the sample, 60% to 85% were seen once. The specimen sequenced was PBMCs. All receptors come from a male donor in good health and CMV-seronegative.

The chain joins TRBV19 to TRBJ2-3; TRBD2 matches 10 bases. Germline loops: CDR1 LNHDA, CDR2 SQIVND (reference sequence). With 5 bases clipped from V and 3 bases from J, the junction kept 14 bases outside the gene matches. The CDR3 has 18 amino acids. In nucleotides, the CDR3 is TGTGCCAGTAGTCTCCCCCCAGCGGGAGGGAGAGGAACAGATACGCAGTATTTT. Protein product: CASSLPPAGGRGTDTQYF.

The rearrangement joins TRBV27 to TRBJ1-4; 9 bases align to TRBD1. The CDR3 is 15 residues long. V shed 5 bases, J shed 8 bases, and the junction held 9 bases outside the gene matches. CDR1 MNHEY and CDR2 SMNVEV come from the germline V gene (reference sequence). CDR3 sequence reads: CASSKGQGDREKLFF. The DNA of the CDR3 is TGTGCCAGCAGTAAGGGACAGGGTGATAGGGAAAAACTGTTTTTT.

Ten or more counts support this clone. The chain links TRBV11-3 to TRBJ2-7, with 8 bases that match TRBD1. There are 14 residues in the CDR3. Trimming cost V 5 bases and J 5 bases; bases outside gene matches: 8. Germline V lookup: CDR1 SGHNT, CDR2 YENEEA. The CDR3 here is CASSHRTGNDEQYF. The DNA for the CDR3 is TGTGCCAGCAGCCACCGGACAGGGAACGACGAGCAGTACTTC.

This clone was recorded a few times. The chain couples TRBV10-3 to TRBJ2-7, with 7 bases aligning to TRBD2. The CDR3 runs 16 residues. The germline gives CDR1 ENHRY, CDR2 SYGVKD. The junction had 12 bases not matched to a gene; V was cut back by 3 bases and J by 4 bases. CDR3 region: CAISESDGRPEYEQYF. CDR3 in DNA: TGTGCCATCAGTGAATCCGACGGGAGGCCGGAATACGAGCAGTACTTC.

This chain connects TRBV7-3 to TRBJ2-3, with 7 bases lining up with TRBD1. Germline CDR1 reads SGHTA; CDR2 reads FQGTGA. Unmatched junction bases numbered 9, after V lost 3 bases and J lost 6 bases. CDR3 length: 15 amino acids. This chain's CDR3 is CASSLEGGVADTQYF. The CDR3, as DNA: TGTGCCAGCAGCTTGGAAGGGGGCGTTGCGGATACGCAGTATTTT.

The chain joins TRBV6-5 to TRBJ1-1; 7 nucleotides agree with TRBD1. J gave up 4 bases and V 4 bases, and 6 bases lay outside the gene matches. The germline V gene has CDR1 MNHEY and CDR2 SVGAGI. The CDR3 length is 14 residues. CDR3 nucleotide sequence: TGTGCCAGCAGTTCGACACAGGGGTTCACTGAAGCTTTCTTT. This translates into CASSSTQGFTEAFF.

The V gene is TRBV5-1, the J gene TRBJ2-3; TRBD2 matches 7 bases. This CDR3 has 14 residues. Unmatched junction bases numbered 6, after V lost 8 bases and J lost 0 bases. The V gene's germline CDR1 is SGHRS and CDR2 YFSETQ. In nucleotides, the CDR3 is TGCGCCAGTCAGCTTAGCGGGAGCACAGATACGCAGTATTTT. Translation gives CASQLSGSTDTQYF. Looking up the rest from reference TRBV5-1 and TRBJ2-3 gives the full variable domain: KAGVTQTPRYLIKTRGQQVTLSCSPISGHRSVSWYQQTPGQGLQFLFEYFSETQRNKGNFPGRFSGRQFSNSRSEMNVSTLELGDSALYLCASQLSGSTDTQYFGPGTRLTVL.

The J gene is TRBJ1-4, the V gene TRBV5-1; D gene unclear. Trimming left V 4 bases short and J 1 base short, with 11 bases between. Germline V CDR1 and CDR2: SGHRS, YFSETQ. The CDR3 sequence is 15 residues long. CDR3 region: CASSVAGITNEKLFF. The CDR3 bases are TGCGCCAGCAGCGTCGCGGGGATAACTAATGAAAAACTGTTTTTT.

This clone is a singleton in its sample. The V call is TRBV30, the J call TRBJ1-2, with 9 bases aligning to TRBD1. V lost 1 base to trimming and J lost 8 bases; unmatched junction nucleotides: 5. CDR1 and CDR2 (germline): GTSNPN, SVGIG (reference sequence). The CDR3 loop spans 13 amino acids. The CDR3 sequence is CAWSADRGNGYTF. The CDR3 DNA reads TGTGCCTGGAGTGCGGACAGGGGTAACGGCTACACCTTC.

The chain joins TRBV28 to TRBJ1-5; perhaps TRBD1 as D (6 bases). The germline gives CDR1 MDHEN, CDR2 SYDVKM. This CDR3 has 16 amino acids. The V end was cut by 0 bases, the J end by 4 bases, with 13 bases between. The CDR3 loop is CASSLWGRGRNQPQHF. The CDR3 coding sequence is TGTGCCAGCAGTTTATGGGGCAGGGGAAGGAATCAGCCCCAGCATTTT.

The chain joins TRBV4-1 to TRBJ2-1; 7 positions agree with TRBD2. The V and J ends lost 0 bases and 4 bases, in that order; junction bases with no gene match: 9. Germline CDR1 reads MGHRA; CDR2 reads YSYEKL. CDR3 length equals 17 residues. CDR3 in amino acids: CASSQDPGTTSYNEQFF. The DNA for the CDR3 is TGCGCCAGCAGCCAAGATCCCGGGACTACCTCATACAATGAGCAGTTCTTC.

The chain links TRBV7-2 to TRBJ1-1; D unresolved. Germline V CDR1 and CDR2: SGHTA, FQGNSA. The CDR3 sequence is 14 residues long. V lost 1 base and J lost 1, with 7 bases in between. CDR3 protein: CASSLVAGNTEAFF. CDR3 DNA: TGTGCCAGCAGCTTAGTGGCAGGGAACACTGAAGCTTTCTTT.

This sequence joins TRBV18 and TRBJ1-3, with 7 positions matching TRBD1. In germline, CDR1 is KGHSH, CDR2 LQKENI. Germline trimming cut 3 bases from V and 4 bases from J; bases unmatched to any gene: 6. This CDR3 has 15 residues. The CDR3 spells CASSPRQGAGNTIYF. CDR3 DNA: TGTGCCAGCTCACCCAGACAGGGAGCCGGAAACACCATATATTTT.

The genes are TRBV27 and TRBJ2-1; D is possibly TRBD1 (6 bases). Trimming pared 0 bases from V and 3 bases from J, leaving 24 bases between. The CDR3 consists of 20 residues. The V gene's germline CDR1 is MNHEY and CDR2 SMNVEV (reference sequence). The CDR3 is CASSLSAAGAIFGRYNEQFF. The CDR3 DNA is TGTGCCAGCAGTTTATCGGCAGCAGGGGCTATTTTTGGGCGCTACAATGAGCAGTTCTTC.

V and J are TRBV7-9 and TRBJ2-3; 9 bases map to TRBD2. With V trimmed by 3 bases and J by 5 bases, 9 bases remained unmatched. The CDR3 loop spans 16 amino acids. Germline CDR1 and CDR2: SEHNR and FQNEAQ (reference sequence). This CDR3 reads CASSFPQREALDTQYF. The CDR3 DNA follows: TGTGCCAGCAGCTTCCCCCAGCGGGAGGCCTTAGATACGCAGTATTTT.

The chain combines TRBV21-1 with TRBJ1-2; the DNA was not used to check the table's D call, TRBD1. TRBV21-1 is designated a pseudogene. This CDR3 region has 15 residues. The CDR3 protein is CASSTTGSTNYGYTF. DNA for the CDR3: TGTGCCAGCAGCACCACAGGGAGTACTAACTATGGCTACACCTTC.

The V gene is TRBV5-1, the J gene TRBJ2-5; no firm D call. CDR3 size: 13 residues. Looked up from germline, CDR1 is SGHRS and CDR2 is YFSETQ. V shed 0 bases and J shed 2 bases, with 5 bases lying between them. The CDR3 coding sequence is TGCGCCAGCAGCTTGGAACAGCAAGAGACCCAGTACTTC. The encoded protein is CASSLEQQETQYF.

This clone was picked up a small number of times. V is TRBV6-5 and J is TRBJ2-7; 7 bases map to TRBD2. Per the germline V gene, CDR1 is MNHEY and CDR2 is SVGAGI. This CDR3 has 13 amino acids. After removal of 7 bases from V and 4 bases from J, the junction contained 7 bases not matched to a gene. The CDR3 sequence: CASKAGASYEQYF. In DNA form, the CDR3 reads TGTGCCAGCAAGGCGGGAGCGTCGTACGAGCAGTACTTC.

The rearrangement uses TRBV9 and TRBJ2-3; D is perhaps TRBD1 (5 bases). The V gene's germline CDR1 is SGDLS and CDR2 YYNGEE. This CDR3 has 13 amino acids. Trimming took 3 bases from V and 4 from J, leaving 9 bases between them. This CDR3 is CASSAMTADTQYF. CDR3 DNA sequence: TGTGCCAGCAGCGCCATGACAGCAGATACGCAGTATTTT.

The J gene is TRBJ1-2, the V gene TRBV27; maybe TRBD1 (6 bases). V gave up 4 bases and J gave up 3 bases, with 12 bases separating them. This CDR3 spans 14 amino acids. Germline CDR1 reads MNHEY; CDR2 reads SMNVEV (reference sequence). The CDR3 bases are TGTGCCAGCAGTTCGTGGAAGGGGGACTATGGCTACACCTTC. Translating gives CASSSWKGDYGYTF.

This chain links TRBV28 with TRBJ1-5; no definite D call. V was cut by 6 bases and J by 4 bases, with 19 bases left in between. This CDR3 region has 16 residues. Per germline, CDR1 MDHEN and CDR2 SYDVKM. As DNA, the CDR3 is TGTGCCAGCAGGAAAAGTGGCGGGGTGAGAAATCAGCCCCAGCATTTT. Protein sequence: CASRKSGGVRNQPQHF.

The rearrangement uses TRBV18 and TRBJ1-4, with D maybe TRBD1 (6 bases). Deletions cut 3 bases from V and 8 bases from J, with 16 bases between. This CDR3 comprises 15 residues. Per the germline V gene, CDR1 is KGHSH and CDR2 is LQKENI. The CDR3 DNA reads TGTGCCAGCTCACCCCCGACAGGCTGGGGGGAAAAACTGTTTTTT. This sequence encodes CASSPPTGWGEKLFF.

The gene calls are TRBV7-2 and TRBJ2-5; TRBD2 matches 8 bases. Germline V gives CDR1 SGHTA, CDR2 FQGNSA. V trimming: 3 bases; J trimming: 5 bases; junction bases outside the gene matches: 11. The CDR3 loop spans 16 amino acids. CDR3 coding DNA: TGTGCCAGCAGCTTGGTATCGGGAGGGCCTGGGGAGACCCAGTACTTC. It translates to CASSLVSGGPGETQYF.

This chain connects TRBV28 to TRBJ2-5, with 13 bases identical to TRBD2. In germline, CDR1 is MDHEN, CDR2 SYDVKM. The V gene end was trimmed by 5 bases and the J gene end by 1 base; junction bases not matched to a gene: 4. The CDR3 is made up of 16 amino acids. The CDR3 is CASSLGLAGTQETQYF. CDR3 sequence (DNA): TGTGCCAGCAGTCTGGGACTAGCGGGGACCCAAGAGACCCAGTACTTC.